The 32 T cell receptor beta chains below come from one sample, sequenced in a study of T cells after yellow fever vaccination. TCRdb re-analysed the 5' RACE reads in MiXCR, keeping a single row per CDR3 protein. The table shows about 580,000 distinct CDR3 sequences, with about 17% occurring only once. Sample: PBMCs, taken about 5 days after the first yellow fever vaccination. The receptors originated from a young man who received the YFV17D yellow fever vaccine.

This chain links TRBV30 with TRBJ2-7, with a tentative D call TRBD2 (6 bases). The CDR3 contains 14 residues. In germline, CDR1 is GTSNPN, CDR2 SVGIG (reference sequence). V was cut by 5 bases and J by 0 bases, with 14 bases left in between. The CDR3 DNA reads TGTGCCTGGGATGGTGGGAGGAGCTCCTACGAGCAGTACTTC. This sequence encodes CAWDGGRSSYEQYF.

The rearrangement links TRBV4-1 to TRBJ2-1, with 12 nucleotides matching TRBD1. This CDR3 comprises 17 residues. Germline-derived CDR1 and CDR2 are MGHRA and YSYEKL. With 1 base clipped from V and 6 bases from J, the junction kept 7 bases outside the gene matches. For the CDR3, the DNA is TGCGCCAGCAGCCAAGTCCCGGGACAGGGGGCCGGCAATGAGCAGTTCTTC. Translating gives CASSQVPGQGAGNEQFF.

Only a few counts were recorded for this clonotype. The rearrangement links TRBV4-3 to TRBJ2-3; D might be TRBD1 (5 bases). Germline loops: CDR1 LGHNA, CDR2 YSLEER. The V end was cut by 1 base, the J end by 0 bases, with 8 bases between. The CDR3 loop spans 15 amino acids. The CDR3 DNA is TGCGCCAGCAGCCAAGTGAAGGGGAGCACAGATACGCAGTATTTT. This codes for CASSQVKGSTDTQYF.

This clonotype was picked up many times. V is TRBV20-1 and J is TRBJ2-1; D is unclear. V lost 1 base and J 6 bases, leaving 4 bases between the germline ends. The CDR3 has 11 amino acids. The V gene's germline CDR1 is DFQATT and CDR2 SNEGSKA (reference sequence). This CDR3 reads CSARGGNEQFF. Written as DNA, the CDR3 is TGCAGTGCTAGAGGGGGCAATGAGCAGTTCTTC.

This rearrangement joins TRBV6-5 to TRBJ1-4, with 9 bases lining up with TRBD1. The CDR3 sequence is 19 residues long. Germline assignment: CDR1 MNHEY and CDR2 SVGAGI. V shed 4 bases and J 2 bases; nucleotides not matched to a gene: 14. Here the CDR3 reads CASSSLPGQGEGTNEKLFF. The CDR3 bases are TGTGCCAGCAGTTCCCTACCGGGACAGGGTGAGGGGACTAATGAAAAACTGTTTTTT.

This clonotype turned up a few times. This chain joins TRBV5-4 and TRBJ1-2, with 8 bases that match TRBD1. CDR3 length equals 15 residues. Germline V lookup: CDR1 SGHNT, CDR2 YYREEE (reference sequence). V lost 0 bases and J lost 3; bases outside the gene matches: 4. Here the CDR3 reads CASSLAVTGDYGYTF. In nucleotides, the CDR3 is TGTGCCAGCAGCTTGGCTGTGACAGGGGACTATGGCTACACCTTC.

This chain connects TRBV28 to TRBJ2-7, with D unclear. The length of the CDR3 is 13 residues. Germline CDR1 and CDR2: MDHEN and SYDVKM. Trimming removed 4 bases at V and 2 bases at J, with 9 bases between. CDR3 sequence (DNA): TGTGCCAGCAGTTCATTTGGGACCTACGAGCAGTACGTC. Residues: CASSSFGTYEQYV.

The rearrangement links TRBV12-3 or TRBV12-4 to TRBJ2-5; the match to TRBD1 covers 8 bases. V was pared by 2 bases and J by 5 bases, with 13 bases of the junction left unmatched. This CDR3 region has 17 residues. CDR3 loop: CASSLPGTGDFGETQYF. In nucleotides, the CDR3 is TGTGCCAGCAGTTTACCCGGGACAGGAGATTTTGGGGAGACCCAGTACTTC.

This clonotype occurred a few times. The CDR3 protein is CASRHEQEADTQYF. CDR3 DNA sequence: TGCGCCAGCAGGCACGAGCAGGAGGCGGATACGCAGTATTTT. This chain joins TRBV5-1 and TRBJ2-3; tentative D call: TRBD2 (5 bases). The V end was cut by 5 bases, the J end by 6 bases, with 16 bases between. Germline CDR1 is SGHRS and CDR2 is YFSETQ. The length of the CDR3 is 14 residues.

The V and J genes are TRBV21-1 and TRBJ1-5; the D call of TRBD1 is as the table states it, not checked on the DNA. TRBV21-1 is a pseudogene. The CDR3 is made up of 16 amino acids. As DNA, the CDR3 is TGTGCCAGCAAGACCCAGCACGTCTGTCCCGGTCAGCCCCAGCATTTT. Translation gives CASKTQHVCPGQPQHF.

This clonotype was observed a few times. The rearrangement joins TRBV27 to TRBJ1-3; possible D gene TRBD1, 6 bases. The germline V gene has CDR1 MNHEY and CDR2 SMNVEV (reference sequence). V was trimmed by 5 bases and J by 2 bases, leaving 10 bases between them. The CDR3 consists of 14 residues. The CDR3 reads CASSPQGPGNTIYF. CDR3 in DNA: TGTGCCAGCAGTCCACAGGGCCCTGGAAACACCATATATTTT.

The V and J genes are TRBV29-1 and TRBJ2-3; D may be TRBD1 (6 bases). V was cut by 4 bases and J by 2 bases, with 16 bases left in between. The CDR3 is 15 amino acids. In germline, CDR1 is SQVTM, CDR2 ANQGSEA. CDR3 bases: TGCAGCGTTGTTCTAATCCGGGACAACACAGATACGCAGTATTTT. Its protein is CSVVLIRDNTDTQYF.

The chain recombines TRBV4-2 with TRBJ2-5; the match to TRBD2 covers 9 bases. Germline CDR1 is LGHNA and CDR2 is YNFKEQ. V lost 4 bases, J lost 2 bases, and 8 bases stayed unmatched. The CDR3 totals 16 residues. The CDR3 nucleotides are TGTGCCAGCAGCCCCCGAGACAGCGGGGGGCAAGAGACCCAGTACTTC. Encoded protein: CASSPRDSGGQETQYF.

This clonotype was seen more than once but under ten times. The chain combines TRBV6-5 with TRBJ2-1, with a tentative D call TRBD2 (6 bases). The CDR3 is 15 amino acids. V was clipped by 6 bases and J by 8 bases, with 20 bases between them. In germline, CDR1 is MNHEY, CDR2 SVGAGI. The CDR3 sequence: CASSYPGQVADEQFF. The CDR3 DNA follows: TGTGCCAGCAGCTACCCGGGGCAGGTAGCGGATGAGCAGTTCTTC.

The chain recombines TRBV13 with TRBJ2-1, with D possibly matching TRBD2 (7 bases). Germline values: CDR1 PRHDT, CDR2 FYEKMQ (reference sequence). The CDR3 has 16 amino acids. Trimming pared 5 bases from V and 5 bases from J, leaving 19 bases between. The CDR3 reads CASSHPRGAGNNEQFF. Written as DNA, the CDR3 is TGTGCCAGCAGCCATCCCCGGGGGGCGGGTAACAATGAGCAGTTCTTC.

The V call is TRBV10-3, the J call TRBJ2-7, with D perhaps TRBD1 (6 bases). The CDR3 runs to 15 residues. Germline V gives CDR1 ENHRY, CDR2 SYGVKD. V dropped 6 bases and J dropped 6 bases, with 21 bases sitting between them. The CDR3 is CAIRRSGGGSGEQYF. The CDR3 DNA reads TGTGCCATCAGGCGCAGTGGGGGCGGAAGTGGCGAGCAGTACTTC.

V is TRBV6-5 and J is TRBJ2-5, with a tentative D call TRBD1 (5 bases). Germline-derived CDR1 and CDR2 are MNHEY and SVGAGI. The CDR3 has 15 amino acids. V was pared by 2 bases and J by 1 base, with 11 bases between. CDR3 coding DNA: TGTGCCAGCAGTTACGCAGGGCCACTCCAAGAGACCCAGTACTTC. Its protein is CASSYAGPLQETQYF.

The chain couples TRBV2 to TRBJ1-6; D gene ambiguous. The CDR3 spans 15 residues. CDR1 is SNHLY, CDR2 FYNNEI, per germline. V was trimmed by 6 bases and J by 1 base, leaving 10 bases between them. The CDR3 loop is CASSMSESYNSPLHF. CDR3 nucleotide sequence: TGTGCCAGCAGCATGTCAGAGTCCTATAATTCACCCCTCCACTTT. Looking up the rest from reference TRBV2 and TRBJ1-6 gives the full variable domain: EPEVTQTPSHQVTQMGQEVILRCVPISNHLYFYWYRQILGQKVEFLVSFYNNEISEKSEIFDDQFSVERPDGSNFTLKIRSTKLEDSAMYFCASSMSESYNSPLHFGNGTRLTVT.

The chain has TRBV6-5 and TRBJ1-2; D gene uncertain. Trimming removed 2 bases at V and 3 bases at J, with 10 bases between. The V gene's germline CDR1 is MNHEY and CDR2 SVGAGI. The CDR3 has 14 residues. CDR3 sequence: CASSYKARDYGYTF. The CDR3, as DNA: TGTGCCAGCAGTTACAAGGCGAGAGACTATGGCTACACCTTC.

V is TRBV4-1 and J is TRBJ1-2, with D maybe TRBD1 (6 bases). CDR1 is MGHRA and CDR2 is YSYEKL in the germline V gene. This CDR3 contains 14 residues. V lost 2 bases, J lost 4 bases, and 11 bases lay in between. In DNA, the CDR3 is TGCGCCAGCAGCCAATCCGGGACACCCTATGGCTACACCTTC. This encodes CASSQSGTPYGYTF.

V and J are TRBV20-1 and TRBJ1-1, with D possibly matching TRBD1 (5 bases). V was clipped by 6 bases and J by 0 bases, with 14 bases between them. CDR1 DFQATT and CDR2 SNEGSKA come from the germline V gene (reference sequence). The CDR3 is made up of 14 amino acids. The CDR3 DNA reads TGCAGTGCCCCCGTAGAGGGGATGAACACTGAAGCTTTCTTT. It specifies CSAPVEGMNTEAFF.

This chain joins TRBV20-1 and TRBJ2-7; the match to TRBD1 covers 8 bases. V shed 3 bases, J shed 6 bases, and the junction held 4 bases outside the gene matches. The CDR3 extends over 12 amino acids. Germline CDR1 DFQATT, CDR2 SNEGSKA (reference sequence). The CDR3 DNA follows: TGCAGTGCTAGCGGGACAGGATCCGAGCAGTACTTC. Protein: CSASGTGSEQYF.

This chain connects TRBV6-2 or TRBV6-3 to TRBJ2-2; maybe TRBD2 (6 bases). The V gene lost 8 bases and the J gene lost 5 bases, with 15 bases spanning the gap. CDR1 is MNHEY, CDR2 SVGEGT, per germline. The CDR3 runs to 14 residues. CDR3 in DNA: TGTGCCAGCGGGCGGGGTAGAGGAACCGGGGAGCTGTTTTTT. Protein product: CASGRGRGTGELFF.

This clonotype has more than one count but fewer than ten. V and J are TRBV2 and TRBJ1-4; D remains ambiguous. The germline gives CDR1 SNHLY, CDR2 FYNNEI. This CDR3 region has 11 residues. V shed 7 bases and J shed 7 bases, with 7 bases lying between them. The CDR3 sequence is CASIRSEKLFF. In DNA, the CDR3 is TGTGCCAGCATCCGCTCTGAAAAACTGTTTTTT.

This clonotype occurred many times. The chain has TRBV4-3 and TRBJ2-3, with D unresolved. The CDR3 spans 14 residues. Germline loops: CDR1 LGHNA, CDR2 YSLEER. The V end lost 0 bases, the J end lost 4 bases, and 8 bases lay between the germline ends. The CDR3 loop is CASSQDYVSDTQYF. Here the CDR3 DNA reads TGCGCCAGCAGCCAAGATTATGTGTCAGATACGCAGTATTTT.

Written as DNA, the CDR3 is TGTGCCTGGAGTCCGACGGGGGAACGGCAGTACTTC. Its protein product is CAWSPTGERQYF. This chain joins TRBV30 and TRBJ2-7; maybe TRBD2 (6 bases). The germline V gene encodes CDR1 GTSNPN and CDR2 SVGIG (reference sequence). V lost 2 bases and J 9 bases, leaving 14 bases between the germline ends. The CDR3 consists of 12 residues.

The chain links TRBV6-2 or TRBV6-3 to TRBJ2-3, with 10 bases that match TRBD2. Germline V gene lookup returns CDR1 MNHEY and CDR2 SVGEGT. V lost 8 bases, J lost 5 bases, and 16 bases stayed unmatched. The CDR3 is 17 residues long. This CDR3 is CASPPRERGGNVDTQYF. DNA of the CDR3: TGTGCCAGCCCGCCGAGGGAGCGGGGGGGCAATGTAGATACGCAGTATTTT.

The rearrangement links TRBV7-6 to TRBJ2-5; D is uncertain. There are 14 residues in the CDR3. The V gene lost 2 bases and the J gene lost 1 base, with 8 bases spanning the gap. CDR1 is SGHVS, CDR2 FNYEAQ, per germline. Here the CDR3 DNA reads TGTGCCAGCAGCTTATTAGTGTTCCAAGAGACCCAGTACTTC. It is translated as CASSLLVFQETQYF.

The rearrangement links TRBV12-3 or TRBV12-4 to TRBJ1-5; D ambiguous. The length of the CDR3 is 12 residues. Deletions cut 8 bases from V and 2 bases from J, with 7 bases between. CDR3 sequence (DNA): TGTGCCAGCGGGGAGGGCAATCAGCCCCAGCATTTT. As protein: CASGEGNQPQHF.

This clonotype was recorded many times. As DNA, the CDR3 is TGTGCCTCACACGCGGGACAGGGTTTTTCTGGGGCCAACGTCCTGACTTTC. It yields the protein CASHAGQGFSGANVLTF. The chain joins TRBV12-3 or TRBV12-4 to TRBJ2-6, with 9 bases that match TRBD1. This CDR3 contains 17 residues. V shed 11 bases, J shed 1 base, and the junction held 12 bases outside the gene matches.

The chain has TRBV24-1 and TRBJ1-4, with D unresolved. This CDR3 contains 14 residues. With 6 bases removed from V and 8 bases from J, the gap between germline ends came to 15 bases. Germline V gene lookup returns CDR1 KGHDR and CDR2 SFDVKD. The CDR3 is CATSHGEYGEKLFF. CDR3 bases: TGTGCCACCAGTCATGGGGAATATGGGGAAAAACTGTTTTTT.

V gene TRBV19 combines with J gene TRBJ1-2; the D gene is possibly TRBD1 (5 bases). V was cut by 6 bases and J by 3 bases, with 14 bases left in between. Germline-derived CDR1 and CDR2 are LNHDA and SQIVND (reference sequence). The CDR3 consists of 14 residues. The CDR3 DNA sequence: TGTGCCAGTAGCCGCCCACAGGAGTACTATGGCTACACCTTC. Encoded protein: CASSRPQEYYGYTF.